These 15 T cell receptor beta chains were sequenced from one sample in a study of CD8 T cells in ankylosing spondylitis. TCRdb fed the 5' RACE reads into MiXCR, producing one record per CDR3 protein. The sample comprises 200,000 to 250,000 distinct CDR3 sequences, roughly 25% of which are singletons, and less than 8.5% rests with the top ten. The sample consisted of blood, either unsorted or a sorted T cell fraction (not recorded which). These TCRs come from a male donor with ankylosing spondylitis or in good health (not recorded which).

This clonotype was counted many times. The chain uses TRBV20-1 and TRBJ2-7, with TRBD1 matching over 9 bases. This CDR3 comprises 14 residues. The ends lost 6 bases at V and 6 bases at J; junction bases unmatched: 12. CDR1 and CDR2 from the germline V gene are DFQATT and SNEGSKA (reference sequence). CDR3 protein: CSATKQGATLEQYF. The CDR3 DNA reads TGCAGTGCAACCAAACAGGGGGCCACTCTCGAGCAGTACTTC.

This chain uses TRBV5-1 with TRBJ1-1, with D perhaps TRBD1 (6 bases). Germline CDR1 and CDR2: SGHRS and YFSETQ. This CDR3 comprises 15 residues. Trimming took off 2 bases at V and 3 bases at J, with 14 bases between the two ends. This CDR3 reads CASSLGGGRDTEAFF. The CDR3 DNA reads TGCGCCAGCAGCTTAGGTGGGGGGCGCGACACTGAAGCTTTCTTT. Full variable domain (remainder filled in from reference TRBV5-1 and TRBJ1-1): KAGVTQTPRYLIKTRGQQVTLSCSPISGHRSVSWYQQTPGQGLQFLFEYFSETQRNKGNFPGRFSGRQFSNSRSEMNVSTLELGDSALYLCASSLGGGRDTEAFFGQGTRLTVV.

The J gene is TRBJ1-4, the V gene TRBV27; D gene ambiguous. Germline V lookup: CDR1 MNHEY, CDR2 SMNVEV (reference sequence). The V end lost 6 bases, the J end lost 0 bases, and 11 bases lay between the germline ends. The CDR3 contains 15 residues. The CDR3 sequence is CASRAQTSTNEKLFF. The DNA for the CDR3 is TGTGCCAGCAGAGCCCAGACTTCAACTAATGAAAAACTGTTTTTT.

This clonotype was picked up many times. The V call is TRBV5-1, the J call TRBJ2-3, with 9 positions matching TRBD1. V trimming: 4 bases; J trimming: 4 bases; junction bases outside the gene matches: 10. The germline gives CDR1 SGHRS, CDR2 YFSETQ. This CDR3 comprises 16 residues. Here the CDR3 reads CASSIGTGNFADTQYF. The CDR3 DNA is TGCGCCAGCAGCATAGGGACAGGGAATTTTGCAGATACGCAGTATTTT.

This clonotype has at least ten counts. The J gene is TRBJ2-7, the V gene TRBV20-1, with D perhaps TRBD2 (6 bases). V was shortened by 6 bases and J by 4 bases, with 10 bases between the two germline ends. Germline loops: CDR1 DFQATT, CDR2 SNEGSKA (reference sequence). The CDR3 extends over 11 amino acids. The CDR3: CSAGTPYEQYF. The DNA for the CDR3 is TGCAGTGCGGGGACTCCATACGAGCAGTACTTC.

This clonotype was detected a few times. The chain links TRBV11-2 to TRBJ1-5, with 7 bases matching TRBD1. The CDR3 runs 18 residues. With V trimmed by 2 bases and J by 5 bases, 15 bases remained unmatched. Germline lookup yields CDR1 SGHAT and CDR2 FQNNGV. CDR3 residues: CASSLLGQAMGYDQPQHF. For the CDR3, the DNA is TGTGCCAGCAGCTTATTAGGACAGGCAATGGGGTACGATCAGCCCCAGCATTTT.

This sequence joins TRBV20-1 and TRBJ2-1, with D tentatively TRBD1 (7 bases). In germline, CDR1 is DFQATT, CDR2 SNEGSKA (reference sequence). This CDR3 has 16 amino acids. Trimming shortened V by 4 bases and J by 3 bases, and 19 bases separated the two germline ends. The CDR3 reads CSAIRGTEGGYNEQFF. The DNA for the CDR3 is TGCAGTGCTATCCGGGGGACAGAGGGTGGCTACAATGAGCAGTTCTTC.

The rearrangement uses TRBV5-1 and TRBJ2-3; D unresolved. This CDR3 is 12 amino acids long. Germline V gives CDR1 SGHRS, CDR2 YFSETQ. The germline V and J ends were trimmed by 5 bases and 3 bases, with 7 bases remaining between them. CDR3 nucleotides: TGCGCCAGCAGGATCGGGACAGATACGCAGTATTTT. Protein product: CASRIGTDTQYF.

The chain uses TRBV20-1 and TRBJ1-2; D is possibly TRBD1 (6 bases). Per the germline V gene, CDR1 is DFQATT and CDR2 is SNEGSKA (reference sequence). The CDR3 totals 14 residues. Trimming pared 0 bases from V and 8 bases from J, leaving 16 bases between. The CDR3 coding sequence is TGCAGTGCTAGAGATCACTGGGGACACCAGGGCTACACCTTC. Protein sequence: CSARDHWGHQGYTF.

This clonotype was found many times. The chain uses TRBV20-1 and TRBJ2-7, with 8 bases aligning to TRBD1. The V gene end was trimmed by 0 bases and the J gene end by 3 bases; junction bases not matched to a gene: 7. The CDR3 is made up of 15 amino acids. The germline CDR1 and CDR2 sequences are DFQATT and SNEGSKA (reference sequence). The CDR3 DNA reads as TGCAGTGCTAGAGAAATGGGACAGGATTTCTACGAGCAGTACTTC. Residues: CSAREMGQDFYEQYF.

The chain joins TRBV7-8 to TRBJ2-7, with D hard to call. The CDR3 runs 13 residues. Germline-derived CDR1 and CDR2 are SGHVS and FQNEAQ. The ends were cut back, 0 bases at V and 4 bases at J, with 7 bases in the middle. The CDR3 loop is CASSLALLYEQYF. The DNA for the CDR3 is TGTGCCAGCAGCTTAGCACTCCTTTACGAGCAGTACTTC. Supplemented by reference TRBV7-8 and TRBJ2-7, the full variable domain reads GAGVSQSPRYKVAKRGQDVALRCDPISGHVSLFWYQQALGQGPEFLTYFQNEAQLDKSGLPSDRFFAERPEGSVSTLKIQRTQQEDSAVYLCASSLALLYEQYFGPGTRLTVT.

A note on this clonotype: This may come from a read error, since a much larger clone is one base off. The rearrangement links TRBV14 to TRBJ2-2; D remains ambiguous. Germline V gene lookup returns CDR1 SGHDN and CDR2 FVKESK. The CDR3 length is 13 residues. The CDR3 DNA reads TGTGCCGGCAGCCAAGATGTGCCCGGGGAGCTGTTTTTT. Its protein product is CAGSQDVPGELFF.

This chain connects TRBV20-1 to TRBJ2-3, with 7 bases fitting TRBD2. CDR3 length: 16 residues. The germline CDR1 and CDR2 sequences are DFQATT and SNEGSKA (reference sequence). Trimming at V came to 2 bases and at J to 3 bases, leaving 11 bases not matched to a gene. The CDR3 DNA follows: TGCAGTGCTAGACTAGCGGAAAACCAGCCGACAGATACGCAGTATTTT. Protein: CSARLAENQPTDTQYF.

The V call is TRBV4-3, the J call TRBJ2-3, with unresolved D. The germline V gene encodes CDR1 LGHNA and CDR2 YSLEER. The V end lost 3 bases, the J end lost 6 bases, and 10 bases lay between the germline ends. CDR3 length equals 13 residues. In nucleotides, the CDR3 is TGCGCCAGCAGCCAGACTCCGGTGGATACGCAGTATTTT. It is translated as CASSQTPVDTQYF.

This clonotype showed up just a few times. The chain links TRBV12-3 or TRBV12-4 to TRBJ2-3; no clear D. V lost 2 bases and J 2 bases, leaving 5 bases between the germline ends. The CDR3 totals 13 residues. DNA for the CDR3: TGTGCCAGCAGTTTACGCAACACAGATACGCAGTATTTT. Translation: CASSLRNTDTQYF.